This paragraph covers one TCR beta chain sequence. The data stem from a study of blood T cell repertoires in COVID-19. Study at large: T cells, B-cell-depleted T cells, or PBMCs supplied cDNA or gDNA.

Original processing notes: How many nucleated cells were present was estimated from reference gene primer amplification. Profiled with immunoSEQ multiplex PCR; TCRdb holds only in-frame clones, not every one. V, J and clone size derive from that table, while D and trimming were established from the DNA sequence. In the table there are about 140,000 clones, 70% to 80% of which are singletons. CDR3 size: 17 residues. Germline-derived CDR1 and CDR2 are SEHNR and FQNEAQ (reference sequence). J was trimmed by 4 bases and V by 5 bases; bases with no gene match: 13. The sequencing sample was made of peripheral blood. This rearrangement joins TRBV7-9 to TRBJ1-3; TRBD1 matches at 8 bases. The TCR was taken from a woman in her 50s with active or convalescent COVID-19. The DNA of the CDR3 is TGTGCCAGCAGCCCCCGGGGGGCAGGGGGCTACGGAAACACCATATATTTT. Translation gives CASSPRGAGGYGNTIYF.